This TCR beta chain originates from a study of T cells expressing NK-cell markers. Background on the study: Just one sequenced donor of eight was HCMV-seronegative, while seven were seropositive. General study findings and limits: There were a few donors in whom these clonotypes also led the CD3+CD56-NKG2C+ fraction. What remained unclear was the HCMV specificity of expanded NKG2C+ T cell clones.

Germline values: CDR1 KGHSH, CDR2 LQKENI. This CDR3 spans 14 amino acids. The authors generated TCR beta cDNA through 5'RACE template switching with UMIs. TCRdb reprocessed the 5' RACE reads and keeps a single row for each CDR3 protein, giving no DNA. The sample yields 250,000 to 300,000 distinct CDR3 sequences, of which the top ten take up approximately 0.41%. For this clonotype: The antigen is not known.

The chain uses TRBV18 and TRBJ1-1; TCRdb's D call of TRBD1 is untestable without DNA. This clonotype was obtained from a man aged 18-30 years in good health. The sample comprised blood T cells: a sorted CD56 or NKG2C T cell subset, CD4+ or CD8+ T cells, or bulk PBMC T cells (not recorded which). This CDR3 is CASSLASGDTEAFF. Full variable domain (rest looked up from reference TRBV18 and TRBJ1-1): NAGVMQNPRHLVRRRGQEARLRCSPMKGHSHVYWYRQLPEEGLKFMVYLQKENIIDESGMPKERFSAEFPKEGPSILRIQQVVRGDSAAYFCASSLASGDTEAFFGQGTRLTVV.